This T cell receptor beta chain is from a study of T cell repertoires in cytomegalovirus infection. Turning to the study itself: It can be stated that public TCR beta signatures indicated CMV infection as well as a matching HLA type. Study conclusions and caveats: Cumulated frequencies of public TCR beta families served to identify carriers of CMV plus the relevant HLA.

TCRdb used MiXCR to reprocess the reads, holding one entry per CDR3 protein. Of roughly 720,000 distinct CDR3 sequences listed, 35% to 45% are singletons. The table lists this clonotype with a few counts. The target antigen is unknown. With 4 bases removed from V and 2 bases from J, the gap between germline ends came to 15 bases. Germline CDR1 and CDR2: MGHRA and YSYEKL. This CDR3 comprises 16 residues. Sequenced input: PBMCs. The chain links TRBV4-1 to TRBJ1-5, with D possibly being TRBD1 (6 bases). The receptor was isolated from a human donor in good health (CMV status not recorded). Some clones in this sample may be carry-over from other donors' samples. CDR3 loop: CASSPPGGRGNQPQHF. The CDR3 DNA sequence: TGCGCCAGCAGCCCACCCGGGGGCCGGGGCAATCAGCCCCAGCATTTT.